One and the same sample provided the 26 T cell receptor beta chains below, sequenced in a study of blood T cell repertoires in COVID-19. Method: immunoSEQ multiplex PCR; TCRdb's copy keeps in-frame clones and lacks some. The sample holds 150,000 to 200,000 clones, approximately 87% seen once. The sequenced sample consisted of peripheral blood. The receptor set was obtained from a woman in her 70s with COVID-19, enrolled during active disease.

The genes are TRBV6-5 and TRBJ2-7; D unresolved. The germline CDR1 and CDR2 sequences are MNHEY and SVGAGI. This CDR3 contains 14 residues. V lost 8 bases and J lost 0, with 14 bases in between. In DNA, the CDR3 is TGTGCCAGCCAACCCCGCGCCTACTCCTACGAGCAGTACTTC. Residues: CASQPRAYSYEQYF.

The rearrangement links TRBV6-2 or TRBV6-3 to TRBJ1-4; D gene ambiguous. The CDR3 has 14 residues. CDR1 MNHEY and CDR2 SVGEGT come from the germline V gene. The germline V and J ends were trimmed by 2 bases and 0 bases, with 4 bases remaining between them. The CDR3 loop reads CASSYHTTNEKLFF. The CDR3 nucleotides are TGTGCCAGCAGTTACCACACAACTAATGAAAAACTGTTTTTT.

This chain connects TRBV30 to TRBJ2-6, with D maybe TRBD1 (6 bases). The CDR3 has 15 amino acids. V lost 7 bases, J lost 0 bases, and 13 bases lay in between. The germline CDR1 and CDR2 sequences are GTSNPN and SVGIG (reference sequence). CDR3 DNA sequence: TGTGCCTTACTCGGACAGAGCTCTGGGGCCAACGTCCTGACTTTC. It translates to CALLGQSSGANVLTF.

This sequence joins TRBV19 and TRBJ2-2; 8 bases map to TRBD1. J gave up 5 bases and V 5 bases, and 10 bases lay outside the gene matches. Per the germline V gene, CDR1 is LNHDA and CDR2 is SQIVND (reference sequence). The CDR3 has 16 amino acids. CDR3 in amino acids: CASSPSARGHTGELFF. CDR3 bases: TGTGCCAGTAGTCCCTCCGCCAGGGGGCATACCGGGGAGCTGTTTTTT.

The rearrangement uses TRBV14 and TRBJ2-1; weak D call: TRBD1 (5 bases). The CDR3 is 12 residues long. Germline CDR1 SGHDN, CDR2 FVKESK. Trimming pared 1 base from V and 9 bases from J, leaving 7 bases between. The CDR3 sequence: CASSQAGIEQFF. DNA of the CDR3: TGTGCCAGCAGCCAAGCAGGGATTGAGCAGTTCTTC.

The chain couples TRBV2 to TRBJ1-4; TRBD1 aligns across 8 bases. Germline V lookup: CDR1 SNHLY, CDR2 FYNNEI. Germline trimming cut 4 bases from V and 6 bases from J; bases unmatched to any gene: 7. The CDR3 runs 15 residues. CDR3 protein: CASSATGGSYEKLFF. The DNA for the CDR3 is TGTGCCAGCAGTGCCACAGGGGGTAGCTATGAAAAACTGTTTTTT.

The sample holds one count of this clone. The CDR3 loop is CAWSGTGGIGNTIYF. The CDR3, as DNA: TGTGCCTGGAGCGGGACAGGGGGCATTGGAAACACCATATATTTT. The chain carries TRBV30 and TRBJ1-3; 12 positions match TRBD1. The CDR3 spans 15 residues. Germline V gene data show CDR1 as GTSNPN and CDR2 as SVGIG (reference sequence). V was pared by 3 bases and J by 3 bases, with 3 bases of the junction left unmatched.

The chain is built from TRBV5-1 and TRBJ2-5, with D hard to call. The CDR3 is 15 residues long. V gave up 0 bases and J gave up 5 bases, with 14 bases separating them. Looked up from germline, CDR1 is SGHRS and CDR2 is YFSETQ. Here the CDR3 reads CASSLAGSLIETQYF. CDR3 bases: TGCGCCAGCAGCTTGGCCGGTAGCTTGATTGAGACCCAGTACTTC.

This clone has just a few counts. The chain couples TRBV29-1 to TRBJ1-3, with TRBD1 as a possible D gene (5 bases). Germline V gene lookup returns CDR1 SQVTM and CDR2 ANQGSEA. CDR3 size: 15 residues. V lost 0 bases and J 3 bases, leaving 12 bases between the germline ends. The CDR3 sequence: CSVEDAPGFGNTIYF. The CDR3 coding sequence is TGCAGCGTTGAAGATGCGCCAGGGTTTGGAAACACCATATATTTT.

This clone came up once. This sequence joins TRBV2 and TRBJ2-3; 8 bases match TRBD1. The CDR3 runs 12 residues. V dropped 7 bases and J dropped 7; count of bases not matched to a gene: 4. Germline V lookup: CDR1 SNHLY, CDR2 FYNNEI. CDR3 in amino acids: CASKGQGHTQYF. The DNA of the CDR3 is TGTGCCAGCAAAGGACAGGGTCATACGCAGTATTTT.

The rearrangement joins TRBV28 to TRBJ2-7, with 7 bases matching TRBD1. Trimming at V came to 8 bases and at J to 0 bases, leaving 10 bases not matched to a gene. The germline gives CDR1 MDHEN, CDR2 SYDVKM. The CDR3 runs 15 residues. The CDR3 loop reads CASGSPGQSSYEQYF. The CDR3 DNA follows: TGTGCCAGCGGAAGTCCGGGACAGAGCTCCTACGAGCAGTACTTC.

This chain uses TRBV5-1 with TRBJ2-1, with D perhaps matching TRBD2 (6 bases). V dropped 7 bases and J dropped 1 base, with 12 bases sitting between them. Germline CDR1 SGHRS, CDR2 YFSETQ. This CDR3 region has 14 residues. CDR3 protein: CASSPGGSYNEQFF. The CDR3 DNA follows: TGCGCCAGCTCCCCTGGGGGGTCCTACAATGAGCAGTTCTTC.

V and J are TRBV5-1 and TRBJ1-1, with TRBD1 matching over 9 bases. The trim removed 4 bases at V and 7 bases at J, leaving 8 bases unmatched. Germline V lookup: CDR1 SGHRS, CDR2 YFSETQ. The CDR3 sequence is 14 residues long. Here the CDR3 DNA reads TGCGCCAGCAGCGGGGGACAGGGCTTCGGTGAAGCTTTCTTT. Residues: CASSGGQGFGEAFF.

V is TRBV19 and J is TRBJ2-4, with 9 bases that match TRBD1. The V gene's germline CDR1 is LNHDA and CDR2 SQIVND (reference sequence). The CDR3 covers 15 residues. V trimming: 0 bases; J trimming: 8 bases; junction bases outside the gene matches: 5. CDR3 loop: CASSIEQGAKDIQYF. CDR3 sequence (DNA): TGTGCCAGTAGTATAGAACAGGGGGCAAAAGACATTCAGTACTTC.

The rearrangement links TRBV28 to TRBJ2-3; 9 nucleotides agree with TRBD2. The trim removed 8 bases at V and 3 bases at J, leaving 9 bases unmatched. The CDR3 length is 15 residues. The germline V gene has CDR1 MDHEN and CDR2 SYDVKM. CDR3 nucleotides: TGTGCCAGCGGTTCTAGCGGGGCAGGTACAGATACGCAGTATTTT. This codes for CASGSSGAGTDTQYF.

This chain links TRBV5-1 with TRBJ2-7, with D unresolved. CDR3 size: 14 residues. Germline V gene sequence: CDR1 SGHRS, CDR2 YFSETQ. The germline V and J ends were trimmed by 1 base and 2 bases, with 10 bases remaining between them. In DNA form, the CDR3 reads TGCGCCAGCAGCTTGACACTGGGCCCCTACGAGCAGTACTTC. Translated: CASSLTLGPYEQYF. The full variable domain, in which reference TRBV5-1 and TRBJ2-7 provide the parts outside the CDR3, is KAGVTQTPRYLIKTRGQQVTLSCSPISGHRSVSWYQQTPGQGLQFLFEYFSETQRNKGNFPGRFSGRQFSNSRSEMNVSTLELGDSALYLCASSLTLGPYEQYFGPGTRLTVT.

The V gene is TRBV12-5, the J gene TRBJ1-5, with 8 bases identical to TRBD1. CDR1 is LGHNT, CDR2 FRNRAP, per germline. The ends lost 1 base at V and 4 bases at J; junction bases unmatched: 12. CDR3 length: 18 amino acids. Written as DNA, the CDR3 is TGTGCTAGTGGTTTGGGGAGATCCGACAGGGGAAAGAATCAGCCCCAGCATTTT. The encoded protein is CASGLGRSDRGKNQPQHF.

The chain recombines TRBV7-9 with TRBJ2-1; D remains ambiguous. V shed 5 bases and J shed 5 bases, with 22 bases lying between them. This CDR3 is 17 amino acids long. CDR1 SEHNR and CDR2 FQNEAQ come from the germline V gene (reference sequence). CDR3 bases: TGTGCCAGCAGCGTCGATTTTACCGACCCCGAGGACAATGAGCAGTTCTTC. Translation gives CASSVDFTDPEDNEQFF.

The genes are TRBV6-1 and TRBJ2-5; 9 nucleotides align to TRBD2. Germline trimming cut 3 bases from V and 1 base from J; bases unmatched to any gene: 6. This CDR3 has 16 residues. Germline values: CDR1 MNHNS, CDR2 SASEGT. In DNA form, the CDR3 reads TGTGCCAGCAGTGATTTATGGCGGGAGGGCCAAGAGACCCAGTACTTC. Its translation: CASSDLWREGQETQYF.

This chain links TRBV3-1 (or the pseudogene TRBV3-2) with TRBJ2-7; 8 nucleotides align to TRBD2. Germline V gene sequence: CDR1 LGHDT, CDR2 YNNKEL (reference sequence). J lost 3 bases, V lost 0 bases, and 4 bases had no gene match. The length of the CDR3 is 15 residues. The CDR3 is CASSQDVAGNYEQYF. The CDR3 coding sequence is TGTGCCAGCAGCCAAGATGTAGCGGGAAACTACGAGCAGTACTTC.

This clone was detected only a few times. The genes are TRBV11-2 and TRBJ2-5; D might be TRBD1 (6 bases). The ends were cut back, 2 bases at V and 4 bases at J, with 11 bases in the middle. Looked up from germline, CDR1 is SGHAT and CDR2 is FQNNGV. CDR3 length: 14 residues. The chain's CDR3 is CASSLNRVGETQYF. The CDR3 DNA reads as TGTGCCAGCAGCTTAAACAGGGTGGGAGAGACCCAGTACTTC.

For this clone: The junction departs from the called germline gene at one end, perhaps through a read error. This chain connects TRBV2 to TRBJ2-1; 7 bases are shared with TRBD2. CDR3 length equals 14 residues. The germline CDR1 and CDR2 sequences are SNHLY and FYNNEI. CDR3 sequence reads: CASSLKGGPHEQFF. The CDR3 coding sequence is TGTGCTAGCAGCCTGAAGGGAGGGCCCCATGAGCAGTTCTTC.

The V gene is TRBV29-1, the J gene TRBJ2-7; 9 bases agree with TRBD1. CDR3 length: 13 amino acids. Germline V CDR1 and CDR2: SQVTM, ANQGSEA. V lost 3 bases and J lost 4; bases outside the gene matches: 4. The CDR3 DNA reads as TGCAGCGTTGAGGGGACAGGGCTATACGAGCAGTACTTC. Translating gives CSVEGTGLYEQYF.

The rearrangement uses TRBV4-2 and TRBJ2-3, with 12 bases aligning to TRBD2. Unmatched junction bases numbered 6, after V lost 0 bases and J lost 5 bases. Germline assignment: CDR1 LGHNA and CDR2 YNFKEQ. The CDR3 sequence is 17 residues long. CDR3: CASSQDRRLAGVDTQYF. The CDR3 DNA sequence: TGTGCCAGCAGCCAAGATCGGAGACTAGCGGGAGTAGATACGCAGTATTTT.

This clone was seen only once. The chain combines TRBV5-1 with TRBJ1-4, with D maybe TRBD1 (5 bases). This CDR3 is built from 15 residues. Deletions cut 2 bases from V and 0 bases from J, with 8 bases between. Per germline, CDR1 SGHRS and CDR2 YFSETQ. The CDR3 protein is CASSLDRATNEKLFF. CDR3 in DNA: TGCGCCAGCAGCTTAGACAGAGCAACTAATGAAAAACTGTTTTTT. The full variable domain, its missing parts supplied by reference TRBV5-1 and TRBJ1-4, is KAGVTQTPRYLIKTRGQQVTLSCSPISGHRSVSWYQQTPGQGLQFLFEYFSETQRNKGNFPGRFSGRQFSNSRSEMNVSTLELGDSALYLCASSLDRATNEKLFFGSGTQLSVL.

V gene TRBV6-6 combines with J gene TRBJ1-4; D is unresolved. CDR3 size: 13 residues. Trimming removed 4 bases from V and 4 bases from J, with 7 bases in between. Per germline, CDR1 MNHNY and CDR2 SVGAGI (reference sequence). The CDR3 reads CASSSRGNEKLFF. The CDR3 nucleotides are TGTGCCAGCAGTTCGCGCGGTAATGAAAAACTGTTTTTT.